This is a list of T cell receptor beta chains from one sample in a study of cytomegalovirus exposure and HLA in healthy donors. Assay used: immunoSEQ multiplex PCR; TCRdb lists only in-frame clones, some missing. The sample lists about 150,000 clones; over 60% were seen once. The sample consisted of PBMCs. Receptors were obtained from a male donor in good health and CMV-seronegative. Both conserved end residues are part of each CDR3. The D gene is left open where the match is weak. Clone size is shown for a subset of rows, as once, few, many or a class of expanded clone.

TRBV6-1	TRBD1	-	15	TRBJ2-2	TGTGCCAGCAGACCTGACAGGGGGCAAACCGGGGAGCTGTTTTTT	CASRPDRGQTGELFF
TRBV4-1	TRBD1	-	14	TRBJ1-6	TGCGCCAGCAGCCACGGGACAGGGGGGTCACCCCTCCACTTT	CASSHGTGGSPLHF
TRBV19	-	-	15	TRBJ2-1	TGTGCCAGTAACATTGGGCTAGCTAGGGACAATGAGCAGTTCTTC	CASNIGLARDNEQFF
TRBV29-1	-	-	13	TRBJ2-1	TGCAGCGTTCGGGACTTGGCGGGGAATGAGCAGTTCTTC	CSVRDLAGNEQFF
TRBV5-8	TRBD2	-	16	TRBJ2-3	TGTGCCAGCAGCTTGGGACTAGCGGGAGGTCTAGATACGCAGTATTTT	CASSLGLAGGLDTQYF
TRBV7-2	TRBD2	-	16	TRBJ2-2	TGTGCCAGCAGCTTGGGGATGGGAGGGCTTGCGGGGGAGCTGTTTTTT	CASSLGMGGLAGELFF
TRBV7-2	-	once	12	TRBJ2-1	TGTGCCAGCAGCCCTTCGGTTAATGAGCAGTTCTTC	CASSPSVNEQFF
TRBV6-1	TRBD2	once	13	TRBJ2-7	TGTGCCAGCAGTGAGAGCGGGAGGTACGAGCAGTACTTC	CASSESGRYEQYF
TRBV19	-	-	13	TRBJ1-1	TGTGCCAGTAGTACTCCCTGGAACACTGAAGCTTTCTTT	CASSTPWNTEAFF
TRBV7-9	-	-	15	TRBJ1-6	TGTGCCAGCAGCTCGGTCGGGCAGGGCCCCTCACCCCTCCACTTT	CASSSVGQGPSPLHF
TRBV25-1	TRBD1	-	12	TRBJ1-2	TGTGCCAGCAGACAGGGGGTTGATAGCTACACCTTC	CASRQGVDSYTF
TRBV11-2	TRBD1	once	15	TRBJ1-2	TGTGCCAGCAGCTCTAGGGGACAGGGGGATTATGGCTACACCTTC	CASSSRGQGDYGYTF
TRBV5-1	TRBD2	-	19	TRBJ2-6	TGCGCCAGCAGCTTGGGGACTAGCGGGGAACACTCTGGGGCCAACGTCCTGACTTTC	CASSLGTSGEHSGANVLTF
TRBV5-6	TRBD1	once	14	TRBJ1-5	TGTGCCAGCAGCGGGGACAGGGGGAATCAGCCCCAGCATTTT	CASSGDRGNQPQHF
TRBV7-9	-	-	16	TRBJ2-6	TGTGCCAGCAGCCCCACCCCGGGTTCTGGGGCCAACGTCCTGACTTTC	CASSPTPGSGANVLTF
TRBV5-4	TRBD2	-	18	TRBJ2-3	TGTGCCAGCAGCTTGGGGTGGGTTAGCGGGGGTGATTCAGATACGCAGTATTTT	CASSLGWVSGGDSDTQYF
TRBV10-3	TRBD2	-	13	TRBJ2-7	TGTGCCATCAGGGGAGGGGCCACCTACGAGCAGTACTTC	CAIRGGATYEQYF
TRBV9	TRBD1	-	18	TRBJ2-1	TGTGCCAGCAGCGTAGCCGATGAGGACAGGGGCTCCTACAATGAGCAGTTCTTC	CASSVADEDRGSYNEQFF
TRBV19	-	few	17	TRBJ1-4	TGTGCCAGTAGTATGTCCAGGGGAATCATGACTAATGAAAAACTGTTTTTT	CASSMSRGIMTNEKLFF
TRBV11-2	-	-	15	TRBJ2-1	TGTGCCAGCAGCTTTGGCGGGGGCCTTTACAATGAGCAGTTCTTC	CASSFGGGLYNEQFF
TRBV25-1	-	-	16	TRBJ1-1	TGTGCCAGCAGTCAAGGCCCAACAGGATTGAACACTGAAGCTTTCTTT	CASSQGPTGLNTEAFF